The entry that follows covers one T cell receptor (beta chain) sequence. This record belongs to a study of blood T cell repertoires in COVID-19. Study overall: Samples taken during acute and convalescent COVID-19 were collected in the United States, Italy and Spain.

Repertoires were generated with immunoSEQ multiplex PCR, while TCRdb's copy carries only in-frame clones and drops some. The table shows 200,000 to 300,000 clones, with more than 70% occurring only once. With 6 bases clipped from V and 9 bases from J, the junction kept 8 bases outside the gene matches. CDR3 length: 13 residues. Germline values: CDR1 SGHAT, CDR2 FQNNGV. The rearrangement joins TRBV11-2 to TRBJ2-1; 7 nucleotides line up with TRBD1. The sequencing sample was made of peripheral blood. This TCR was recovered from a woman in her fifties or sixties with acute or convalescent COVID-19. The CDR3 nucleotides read TGTGCCAGCAGACCGACGACAGGGACTGAGCAGTTCTTC. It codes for CASRPTTGTEQFF.